This TCR beta chain comes out of a study of blood T cell repertoires in COVID-19. For the study at large: The United States, Italy and Spain provided the acute and convalescent COVID-19 samples. Nucleic acid was either cDNA or gDNA, and it came from T cells, B-cell-depleted T cells, or PBMCs.

Sequenced by immunoSEQ multiplex PCR; TCRdb stores in-frame clones only, minus some. The sample yields some 270,000 clones, approximately 85% seen once. Participants reported their clinical history, and cohort assignment relied on those reports. Donors of Cohort 3 who recovered were those that had two negative PCRs, clearance, or symptom resolution. CDR3 size: 13 residues. CDR1 is SGHNT, CDR2 YENEEA, per germline. V dropped 5 bases and J dropped 0 bases, with 7 bases sitting between them. The clonotype comes from a woman aged 25-40 years who had recovered from COVID-19. The gene calls are TRBV11-3 and TRBJ1-1; D may be TRBD1 (5 bases). Sequenced material: PBMCs or T cells enriched from blood (not recorded which). The CDR3 sequence: CASSPGVNTEAFF. The CDR3 nucleotides are TGTGCCAGCAGCCCGGGGGTGAACACTGAAGCTTTCTTT.